Presented here are 25 T cell receptor beta chains from one specimen sequenced in a study of vaccination and CD4 T cells after COVID-19. Cultured CD4+ T cells had their DNA profiled by the Oncomine TCR Beta short-read assay. TCRdb reanalysed the PCR reads using MiXCR and keeps one entry per CDR3 protein. The sample holds roughly 15,000 distinct CDR3 sequences, about 42% seen once. Treatment defined: roughly nine-day PBMC culture with coronavirus spike peptide pools or control peptides (ViraFEST assay). These receptors' antigens are unknown. Sequencing was performed on CD4+ T cells from blood, cultured in vitro, taken before SARS-CoV-2 vaccination. Every receptor here comes from a human donor who received a COVID-19 vaccine.

Only a few counts were recorded for this clonotype. The chain employs TRBV7-9 and TRBJ2-5; no reliable D call. V was clipped by 1 base and J by 4 bases, with 16 bases between them. The germline gives CDR1 SEHNR, CDR2 FQNEAQ (reference sequence). The CDR3 covers 16 residues. The CDR3, as DNA: TGTGCCAGCAGCTTAGGACTCATCACGGCGCGAGAGACCCAGTACTTC. Translated, it gives CASSLGLITARETQYF.

This clonotype was recorded a few times. The chain employs TRBV27 and TRBJ2-7; D is unresolved. V lost 2 bases to trimming and J lost 1 base, with 9 bases between them. The CDR3 spans 14 residues. Germline lookup yields CDR1 MNHEY and CDR2 SMNVEV (reference sequence). The CDR3 DNA follows: TGTGCCAGCAGTTTAAGTCAGGCTTCCTACGAGCAGTACTTC. Translating gives CASSLSQASYEQYF.

This chain uses TRBV27 with TRBJ2-3; 16 bases line up with TRBD2. Trimming at V came to 5 bases and at J to 14 bases, leaving 7 bases not matched to a gene. CDR3 size: 14 residues. CDR1 is MNHEY, CDR2 SMNVEV, per germline (reference sequence). The CDR3 sequence: CASSLGTSGGAWYF. The CDR3 nucleotides are TGTGCCAGCAGTCTCGGGACTAGCGGGGGGGCATGGTATTTT.

This clonotype has only a few counts. The V and J genes are TRBV20-1 and TRBJ2-7; TRBD2 matches 8 bases. From germline, CDR1 is DFQATT and CDR2 SNEGSKA (reference sequence). With 0 bases clipped from V and 2 bases from J, the junction kept 6 bases outside the gene matches. The CDR3 has 15 residues. The CDR3 sequence: CSARDPGGDPYEQYF. The CDR3 coding sequence is TGCAGTGCTAGAGATCCCGGGGGGGACCCCTACGAGCAGTACTTC.

The chain carries TRBV12-3 or TRBV12-4 and TRBJ1-3; D ambiguous. The CDR3 is made up of 17 amino acids. V was trimmed by 3 bases and J by 0 bases, leaving 15 bases between them. The CDR3 DNA is TGTGCCAGCAGTTTGGCCCCCGACGGCCACTCTGGAAACACCATATATTTT. This sequence encodes CASSLAPDGHSGNTIYF.

The chain is built from TRBV27 and TRBJ2-3; D not resolved. Trimming pared 0 bases from V and 1 base from J, leaving 8 bases between. Germline V CDR1 and CDR2: MNHEY, SMNVEV (reference sequence). The CDR3 spans 15 residues. CDR3 DNA sequence: TGTGCCAGCAGTTTATCATGGGGTGGCACAGATACGCAGTATTTT. It encodes CASSLSWGGTDTQYF.

Written as DNA, the CDR3 is TGCAGTGCTTTAGCGGGGGCCGACTCCTACAATGAGCAGTTCTTC. Amino acids: CSALAGADSYNEQFF. The chain links TRBV20-1 to TRBJ2-1, with 9 bases lining up with TRBD2. Germline CDR1 is DFQATT and CDR2 is SNEGSKA (reference sequence). The CDR3 covers 15 residues. V was pared by 5 bases and J by 0 bases, with 5 bases of the junction left unmatched.

This clonotype was counted a single time. The CDR3 sequence: CASRPLSSVSYNEQFF. The CDR3 bases are TGTGCCAGCAGGCCCCTGAGTAGCGTCTCCTACAATGAGCAGTTCTTC. The J gene is TRBJ2-1, the V gene TRBV12-3 or TRBV12-4; D perhaps matches TRBD2 (5 bases). Deletions cut 6 bases from V and 0 bases from J, with 15 bases between. CDR3 length: 16 residues.

The chain has TRBV2 and TRBJ1-2; D remains unclear. The CDR3 has 12 amino acids. Per the germline V gene, CDR1 is SNHLY and CDR2 is FYNNEI. Trimming took 6 bases from V and 6 from J, leaving 11 bases between them. DNA for the CDR3: TGTGCCAGCAGAGTAGAGGGCCATGGCTACACCTTC. It encodes CASRVEGHGYTF.

The rearrangement joins TRBV5-1 to TRBJ2-5; perhaps TRBD2 as D (6 bases). Deletions cut 5 bases from V and 4 bases from J, with 15 bases between. CDR1 and CDR2 (germline): SGHRS, YFSETQ. The CDR3 extends over 14 amino acids. CDR3 DNA: TGCGCCAGCAGGGCCGCGGGGAGGCCAGAGACCCAGTACTTC. Protein product: CASRAAGRPETQYF.

CDR3 protein: CAISEPTGREKLFF. In DNA, the CDR3 is TGTGCCATCAGTGAGCCGACAGGGCGAGAAAAACTGTTTTTT. The J gene is TRBJ1-4, the V gene TRBV10-3; 7 bases align to TRBD1. The V segment lost 2 bases and the J segment 8 bases; nucleotides outside the gene matches: 5. From germline, CDR1 is ENHRY and CDR2 SYGVKD. This CDR3 has 14 amino acids.

This clonotype has more than one count but fewer than ten. The V call is TRBV5-4, the J call TRBJ2-5; TRBD1 aligns across 7 bases. The CDR3 is 16 residues long. J lost 4 bases, V lost 0 bases, and 9 bases had no gene match. From germline, CDR1 is SGHNT and CDR2 YYREEE (reference sequence). CDR3 sequence (DNA): TGTGCCAGCAGCTTGGACCGGGACAGCGCCCGAGAGACCCAGTACTTC. It yields the protein CASSLDRDSARETQYF.

This clonotype was detected only a few times. The chain is built from TRBV30 and TRBJ1-2; weak D call: TRBD1 (5 bases). V shed 7 bases and J shed 14 bases, with 20 bases lying between them. CDR1 and CDR2 from the germline V gene are GTSNPN and SVGIG (reference sequence). This CDR3 comprises 11 residues. This CDR3 is CALEMGVSGTF. The CDR3 bases are TGTGCCTTGGAAATGGGGGTGTCCGGGACCTTC.

The chain recombines TRBV7-9 with TRBJ1-1; 10 bases line up with TRBD1. The germline V gene has CDR1 SEHNR and CDR2 FQNEAQ (reference sequence). V was clipped by 3 bases and J by 7 bases; unmatched bases: 5. The CDR3 sequence is 14 residues long. DNA for the CDR3: TGTGCCAGCAGCTTTATGACAGGGGGCAGTGAAGCTTTCTTT. It yields the protein CASSFMTGGSEAFF. Combining the CDR3 with reference TRBV7-9 and TRBJ1-1 gives the whole variable domain DTGVSQNPRHKITKRGQNVTFRCDPISEHNRLYWYRQTLGQGPEFLTYFQNEAQLEKSRLLSDRFSAERPKGSFSTLEIQRTEQGDSAMYLCASSFMTGGSEAFFGQGTRLTVV.

This clonotype was counted a few times. A junction boundary mismatches the germline segment, possibly from a read error. This chain uses TRBV6-5 with TRBJ1-6; D is unresolved. The CDR3 contains 15 residues. The germline gives CDR1 MNHEY, CDR2 SVGAGI. CDR3 sequence reads: CASSNSYSLNSPLHF. DNA for the CDR3: TGTGCCAGCAGTAACTCATACAGCTTAAATTCACCCCTCCACTTT.

This clonotype was seen only a few times. The rearrangement links TRBV7-9 to TRBJ1-2, with D possibly being TRBD1 (5 bases). V lost 4 bases and J 5 bases, leaving 11 bases between the germline ends. The CDR3 is 13 residues long. Germline CDR1 and CDR2: SEHNR and FQNEAQ (reference sequence). CDR3 bases: TGTGCCAGCAGCTCCCCGGGACGGTATGGCTACACCTTC. This sequence encodes CASSSPGRYGYTF.

J is TRBJ1-5 and V is TRBV24-1, with a tentative D call TRBD1 (5 bases). The CDR3 is 14 residues long. Looked up from germline, CDR1 is KGHDR and CDR2 is SFDVKD. Deletions cut 4 bases from V and 6 bases from J, with 12 bases between. The CDR3 loop is CATSDGVGAQPQHF. The CDR3 DNA sequence: TGTGCCACCAGTGACGGGGTAGGGGCTCAGCCCCAGCATTTT.

There are a few counts of this clonotype. The V gene is TRBV7-2, the J gene TRBJ2-7; TRBD1 matches 7 bases. Germline V CDR1 and CDR2: SGHTA, FQGNSA. With 7 bases clipped from V and 4 bases from J, the junction kept 4 bases outside the gene matches. The CDR3 length is 12 residues. The CDR3 loop reads CASTDRTYEQYF. For the CDR3, the DNA is TGTGCCAGCACGGACAGGACTTACGAGCAGTACTTC.

The chain couples TRBV12-3 or TRBV12-4 to TRBJ1-6; D remains unclear. The V end lost 1 base, the J end lost 0 bases, and 10 bases lay between the germline ends. The CDR3 covers 17 residues. CDR3 sequence: CASSLGDVSSYNSPLHF. CDR3 DNA sequence: TGTGCCAGCAGTTTAGGGGATGTGAGCTCCTATAATTCACCCCTCCACTTT.

V usage is TRBV20-1 and J usage is TRBJ2-2; TRBD2 agrees at 8 bases. V gave up 0 bases and J gave up 4 bases; unmatched junction bases: 4. The CDR3 length is 15 residues. Germline CDR1 is DFQATT and CDR2 is SNEGSKA (reference sequence). The CDR3, as DNA: TGCAGTGCTAGAGATCTTAGCGGGGTCACCGGGGAGCTGTTTTTT. Its translation is CSARDLSGVTGELFF.

The rearrangement joins TRBV7-9 to TRBJ2-1; no definite D call. Germline loops: CDR1 SEHNR, CDR2 FQNEAQ (reference sequence). Trimming pared 3 bases from V and 0 bases from J, leaving 12 bases between. The CDR3 has 16 residues. CDR3 amino acids: CASSFKVGVSYNEQFF. The CDR3 DNA is TGTGCCAGCAGCTTCAAGGTTGGGGTCTCCTACAATGAGCAGTTCTTC.

The chain combines TRBV15 with TRBJ2-2; possibly TRBD2 for D (5 bases). Trimming removed 5 bases from V and 0 bases from J, with 10 bases in between. CDR3 length: 15 amino acids. Germline V gene lookup returns CDR1 LNHNV and CDR2 YYDKDF (reference sequence). The CDR3 spells CATSGGQANTGELFF. CDR3 nucleotide sequence: TGTGCCACCAGCGGAGGCCAAGCGAACACCGGGGAGCTGTTTTTT.

This chain connects TRBV21-1 to TRBJ1-1; no DNA check was done on the table's D call, TRBD1. TRBV21-1 is a known pseudogene. This CDR3 has 14 residues. CDR3 protein: CASSKQGNHTEAFF. As DNA, the CDR3 is TGTGCCAGCAGCAAACAGGGGAACCACACTGAAGCTTTCTTT.

The genes are TRBV10-1 and TRBJ2-1; 10 bases are a match to TRBD2. This CDR3 has 14 residues. In germline, CDR1 is WNHNN, CDR2 SYGVQD (reference sequence). Trimming cost V 5 bases and J 7 bases; bases outside gene matches: 5. The CDR3 loop is CASSMSGGANEQFF. The CDR3, as DNA: TGCGCCAGCAGTATGAGCGGGGGGGCAAATGAGCAGTTCTTC.

V and J are TRBV28 and TRBJ1-6; TRBD1 aligns across 7 bases. Germline-derived CDR1 and CDR2 are MDHEN and SYDVKM. V trimming: 8 bases; J trimming: 8 bases; junction bases outside the gene matches: 12. The CDR3 extends over 15 amino acids. CDR3 region: CASLGGRGSYSPLHF. The CDR3 nucleotides are TGTGCCAGCTTGGGGGGCAGGGGGAGTTATTCACCCCTCCACTTT.